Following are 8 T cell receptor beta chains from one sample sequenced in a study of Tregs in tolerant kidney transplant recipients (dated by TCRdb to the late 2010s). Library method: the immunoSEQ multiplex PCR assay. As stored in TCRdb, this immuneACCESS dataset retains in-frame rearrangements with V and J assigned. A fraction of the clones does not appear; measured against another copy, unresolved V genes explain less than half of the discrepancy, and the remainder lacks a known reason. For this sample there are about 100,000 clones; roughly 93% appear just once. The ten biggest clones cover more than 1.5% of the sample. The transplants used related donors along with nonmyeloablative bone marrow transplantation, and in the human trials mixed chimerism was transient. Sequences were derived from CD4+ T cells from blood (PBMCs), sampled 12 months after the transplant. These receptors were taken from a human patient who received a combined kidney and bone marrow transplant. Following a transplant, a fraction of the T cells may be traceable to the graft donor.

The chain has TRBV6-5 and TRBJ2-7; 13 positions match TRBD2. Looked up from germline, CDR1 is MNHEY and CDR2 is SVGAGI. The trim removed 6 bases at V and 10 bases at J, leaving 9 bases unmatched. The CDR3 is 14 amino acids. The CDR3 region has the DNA TGTGCCAGCAGCCTAACTAGCGGGGGGGAAACCCAGTACTTC. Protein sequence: CASSLTSGGETQYF.

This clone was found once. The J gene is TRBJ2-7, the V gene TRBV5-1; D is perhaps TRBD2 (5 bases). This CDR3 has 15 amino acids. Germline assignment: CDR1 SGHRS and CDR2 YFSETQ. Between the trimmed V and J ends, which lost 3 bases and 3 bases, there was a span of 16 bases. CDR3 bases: TGCGCCAGCAGCTCCGGGAAATCAACACTCTACGAGCAGTACTTC. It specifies CASSSGKSTLYEQYF. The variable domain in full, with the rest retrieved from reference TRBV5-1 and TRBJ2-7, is KAGVTQTPRYLIKTRGQQVTLSCSPISGHRSVSWYQQTPGQGLQFLFEYFSETQRNKGNFPGRFSGRQFSNSRSEMNVSTLELGDSALYLCASSSGKSTLYEQYFGPGTRLTVT.

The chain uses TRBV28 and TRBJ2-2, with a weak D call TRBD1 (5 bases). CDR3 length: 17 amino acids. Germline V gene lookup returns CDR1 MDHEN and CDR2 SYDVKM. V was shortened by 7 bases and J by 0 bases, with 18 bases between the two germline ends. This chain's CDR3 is CASISNFGRANTGELFF. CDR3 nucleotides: TGTGCCAGCATAAGTAACTTTGGCAGGGCGAACACCGGGGAGCTGTTTTTT.

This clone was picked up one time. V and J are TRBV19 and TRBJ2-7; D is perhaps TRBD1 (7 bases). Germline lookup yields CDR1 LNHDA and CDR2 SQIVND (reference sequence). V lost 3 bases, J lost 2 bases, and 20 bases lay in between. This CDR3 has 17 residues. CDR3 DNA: TGTGCCAGTAGTATGGCAGGGGGGTTGGGAAACCCCTACGAGCAGTACTTC. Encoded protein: CASSMAGGLGNPYEQYF.

The CDR3 sequence is CASSPPDQPQHF. Written as DNA, the CDR3 is TGTGCCAGCAGCCCCCCGGATCAGCCCCAGCATTTT. The rearrangement links TRBV7-2 to TRBJ1-5; no clear D. The CDR3 has 12 amino acids. Germline lookup yields CDR1 SGHTA and CDR2 FQGNSA. V was shortened by 5 bases and J by 5 bases, with 7 bases between the two germline ends.

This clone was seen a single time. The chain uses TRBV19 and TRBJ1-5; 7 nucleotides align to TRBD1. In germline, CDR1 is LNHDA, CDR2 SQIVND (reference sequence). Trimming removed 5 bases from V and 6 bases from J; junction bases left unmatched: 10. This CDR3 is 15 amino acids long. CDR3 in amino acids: CASSRQGESSQPQHF. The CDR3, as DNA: TGTGCCAGTAGTCGTCAGGGGGAGTCCTCTCAGCCCCAGCATTTT.

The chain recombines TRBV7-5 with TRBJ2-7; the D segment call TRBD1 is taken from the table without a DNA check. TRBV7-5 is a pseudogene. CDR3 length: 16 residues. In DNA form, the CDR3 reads TGTGTCAGAAGCTTAGTGGACAGGGAGGCGATCGACGAGCAGTACTTC. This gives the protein CVRSLVDREAIDEQYF.

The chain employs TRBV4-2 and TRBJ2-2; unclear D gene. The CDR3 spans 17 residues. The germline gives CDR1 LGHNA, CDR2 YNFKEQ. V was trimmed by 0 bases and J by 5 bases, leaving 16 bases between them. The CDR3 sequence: CASSQDYTAWRTGELFF. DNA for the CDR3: TGTGCCAGCAGCCAAGACTATACGGCATGGAGAACCGGGGAGCTGTTTTTT.